Listed below are T cell receptor beta chains from one sample, sequenced in a study of cytomegalovirus exposure and HLA in healthy donors. The repertoire was sequenced with immunoSEQ multiplex PCR; TCRdb's copy has only in-frame clones and lacks some. Of over 150,000 clones detected, approximately 80% appear once; the ten largest clones hold around 2.8%. Sequenced input: PBMCs. Receptor source: a woman between 35 and 50 years old in good health and CMV-seropositive. The CDR3 runs from the conserved cysteine through the conserved F or W. D genes are given only for firm matches. Size values are once, few and many counts, or a class for expanded clones, and some rows have none.

length,size,J,D,V,DNA,CDR3
16,.,TRBJ1-2,.,TRBV19,TGTGCCAGTAGTAAACAGGGCACTGTGGAAAACTATGGCTACACCTTC,CASSKQGTVENYGYTF
13,.,TRBJ1-3,.,TRBV27,TGTGCCAGCAGTTTCAACTCTGGAAACACCATATATTTT,CASSFNSGNTIYF
15,.,TRBJ1-2,TRBD1,TRBV10-3,TGTGCCATCAAGGGCGCCGGGACAGGGGAAGATGGCTACACCTTC,CAIKGAGTGEDGYTF
15,once,TRBJ2-2,.,TRBV7-9,TGTGCCAGCAGCTTTTCCTCTATAAACACCGGGGAGCTGTTTTTT,CASSFSSINTGELFF
17,.,TRBJ2-5,TRBD2,TRBV7-2,TGTGCCAGCAGCTTAGTTCTGCGGGGGGGCAACTTGGAGACCCAGTACTTC,CASSLVLRGGNLETQYF
12,.,TRBJ1-6,TRBD1,TRBV6-5,TGTGCCAGCAGACGACAGGGCTCACCCCTCCACTTT,CASRRQGSPLHF
14,.,TRBJ2-2,.,TRBV30,TGTGCCTGGGGATTGCAGGGTGGGTCCGGGGAGCTGTTTTTT,CAWGLQGGSGELFF
14,.,TRBJ1-1,TRBD1,TRBV11-2,TGTGCCAGCAGCGTGACAGGGGCGAACCCTGAAGCTTTCTTT,CASSVTGANPEAFF
17,.,TRBJ2-6,TRBD1,TRBV7-8,TGTGCCAGCAGGAGAGAGGGGGCGGTTTCTGGGGCCAACGTCCTGACTTTC,CASRREGAVSGANVLTF
15,once,TRBJ1-2,.,TRBV7-9,TGTGCCAGCAGCCACGCGGGGGGCTTTCCTCGTGGCTACACCTTC,CASSHAGGFPRGYTF
13,.,TRBJ2-1,.,TRBV4-3,TGCGCCAGCAGCCAAACTATAAACAATGAGCAGTTCTTC,CASSQTINNEQFF
16,.,TRBJ1-2,TRBD1,TRBV28,TGTGCCAGCAGCTTGATGACCGGGACAGGGGGCAGGGGCTACACCTTC,CASSLMTGTGGRGYTF
14,.,TRBJ2-7,TRBD1,TRBV5-6,TGTGCCAGCAGCTGGACATTTCAGGGGGACGAGCAGTACTTC,CASSWTFQGDEQYF
17,.,TRBJ2-4,TRBD1,TRBV7-2,TGTGCCAGCAGCTTAAGGGACAGTGCCCTAGCCAAAAACATTCAGTACTTC,CASSLRDSALAKNIQYF
15,.,TRBJ2-3,.,TRBV7-2,TGTGCCAGCAGCTTCAAGCGGGTCAGCGCCGATACGCAGTATTTT,CASSFKRVSADTQYF
16,.,TRBJ1-4,.,TRBV19,TGTGCCAGTGGACTACCGGACGGAGCAACTAATGAAAAACTGTTTTTT,CASGLPDGATNEKLFF
16,.,TRBJ2-7,TRBD2,TRBV7-2,TGTGCCAGCAGCCGATCCGGGACTAGCGCGATCTACGAGCAGTACTTC,CASSRSGTSAIYEQYF
14,.,TRBJ1-6,.,TRBV5-4,TGTGCCAGCAGCTTGACAGGGCTGGATTCACCCCTCCACTTT,CASSLTGLDSPLHF
14,.,TRBJ1-3,TRBD1,TRBV6-6,TGTGCCAGCATTTCACAGGGGGCTGGAAACACCATATATTTT,CASISQGAGNTIYF
16,.,TRBJ2-1,TRBD2,TRBV6-5,TGTGCCAGCAGTTACAAGGGCGGGAGGTCCTACAATGAGCAGTTCTTC,CASSYKGGRSYNEQFF
15,.,TRBJ2-7,TRBD1,TRBV6-9,TGTGCCAGCAGTGTCACCGGGACAGGGCCAAACGAGCAGTACTTC,CASSVTGTGPNEQYF
14,.,TRBJ1-4,TRBD1,TRBV13,TGTGCCAGCAGCTTACAGGGGGCTCGGGAAAAACTGTTTTTT,CASSLQGAREKLFF
17,few,TRBJ2-1,TRBD2,TRBV5-4,TGTGCCAGCAGCCCCGGGACTAGCGGGAGTCGGAACAATGAGCAGTTCTTC,CASSPGTSGSRNNEQFF
12,.,TRBJ1-1,.,TRBV6-6,TGTGCCAGCCTGGGATGGGGGGGTGAAGCTTTCTTT,CASLGWGGEAFF
15,.,TRBJ2-7,TRBD1,TRBV7-2,TGTGCCAGCAGCCCTGCCGGGACAGGAGGCTACGAGCAGTACTTC,CASSPAGTGGYEQYF
13,.,TRBJ2-7,TRBD1,TRBV2,TGTGCCAGCAGTAGACAGGGGGCCCAAGAGCAGTACTTC,CASSRQGAQEQYF
15,few,TRBJ2-3,TRBD1,TRBV6-5,TGTGCCAGCAGTACAGGGGGCTCTGGCACAGATACGCAGTATTTT,CASSTGGSGTDTQYF
16,.,TRBJ1-2,.,TRBV29-1,TGCAGCGTTCCTTCCGGACACTCTGATCCTAACTATGGCTACACCTTC,CSVPSGHSDPNYGYTF
15,.,TRBJ2-7,TRBD1,TRBV6-1,TGTGCCAGCAGTGCCGGGACAGAAAGCTCCTACGAGCAGTACTTC,CASSAGTESSYEQYF
14,.,TRBJ1-2,TRBD1,TRBV4-1,TGCGCCAGCAGCCAAACAGGGGTTGAGGGTGGCTACACCTTC,CASSQTGVEGGYTF
16,.,TRBJ1-2,TRBD1,TRBV6-5,TGTGCCAGCAGTTACTCGGTTCAGGGGGCAAGCTATGGCTACACCTTC,CASSYSVQGASYGYTF
12,.,TRBJ2-5,.,TRBV6-1,TGTGCCAGCAGTGTCCAGGGAAAGGCCCAGTACTTC,CASSVQGKAQYF
13,.,TRBJ2-7,TRBD1,TRBV19,TGTGCCAGTAGCCCGACAGGGGTTAGCGAGCAGTACTTC,CASSPTGVSEQYF